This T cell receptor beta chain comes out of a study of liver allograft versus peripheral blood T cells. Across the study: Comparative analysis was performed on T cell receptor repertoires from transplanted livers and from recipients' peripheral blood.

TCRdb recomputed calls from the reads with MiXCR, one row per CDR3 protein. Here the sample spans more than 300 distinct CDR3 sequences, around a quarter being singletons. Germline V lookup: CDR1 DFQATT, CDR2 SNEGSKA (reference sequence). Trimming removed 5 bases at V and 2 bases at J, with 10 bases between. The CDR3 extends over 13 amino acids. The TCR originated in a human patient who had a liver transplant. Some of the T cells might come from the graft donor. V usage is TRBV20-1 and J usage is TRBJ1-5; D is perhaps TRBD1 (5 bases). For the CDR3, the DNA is TGCAGTGCTCCGGGACTACGCAATCAGCCCCAGCATTTT. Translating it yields CSAPGLRNQPQHF.